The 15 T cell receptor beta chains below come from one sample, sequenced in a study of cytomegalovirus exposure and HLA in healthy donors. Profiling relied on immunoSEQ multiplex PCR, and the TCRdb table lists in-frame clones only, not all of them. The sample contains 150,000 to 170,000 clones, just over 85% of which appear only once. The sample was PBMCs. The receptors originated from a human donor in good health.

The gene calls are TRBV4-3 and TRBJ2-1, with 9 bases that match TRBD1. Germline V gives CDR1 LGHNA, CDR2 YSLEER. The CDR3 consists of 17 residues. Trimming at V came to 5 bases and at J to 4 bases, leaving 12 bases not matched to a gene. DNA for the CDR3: TGCGCCAGCAGCGCTGAGAGGGGACAGGGAGGATACAATGAGCAGTTCTTC. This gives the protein CASSAERGQGGYNEQFF.

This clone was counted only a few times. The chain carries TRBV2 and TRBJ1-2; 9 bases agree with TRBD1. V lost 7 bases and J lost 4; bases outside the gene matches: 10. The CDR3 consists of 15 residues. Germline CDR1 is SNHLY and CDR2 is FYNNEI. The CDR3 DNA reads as TGTGCCAGCAAGTTAGGGGGGACAGGGCTCTATGGCTACACCTTC. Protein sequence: CASKLGGTGLYGYTF.

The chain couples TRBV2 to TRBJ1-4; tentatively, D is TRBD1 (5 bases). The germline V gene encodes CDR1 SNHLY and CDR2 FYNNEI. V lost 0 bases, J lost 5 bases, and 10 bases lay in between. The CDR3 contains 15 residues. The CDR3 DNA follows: TGTGCCAGCAGTGAAGCGCTGGGGCACAATGAAAAACTGTTTTTT. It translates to CASSEALGHNEKLFF.

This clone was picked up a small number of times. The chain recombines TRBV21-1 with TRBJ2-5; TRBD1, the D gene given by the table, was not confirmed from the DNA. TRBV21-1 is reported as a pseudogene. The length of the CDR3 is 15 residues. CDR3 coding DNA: TGTGCCAGCAGCAAAGCTTGGGGCCATACGGAGACCCAGTACTTC. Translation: CASSKAWGHTETQYF.

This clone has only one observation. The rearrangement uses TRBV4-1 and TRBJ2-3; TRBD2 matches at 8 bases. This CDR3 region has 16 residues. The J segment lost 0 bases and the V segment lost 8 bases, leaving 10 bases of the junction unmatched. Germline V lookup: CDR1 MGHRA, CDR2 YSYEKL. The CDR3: CASHRGASGSTDTQYF. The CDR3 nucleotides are TGCGCCAGCCATCGAGGGGCTAGCGGGAGCACAGATACGCAGTATTTT.

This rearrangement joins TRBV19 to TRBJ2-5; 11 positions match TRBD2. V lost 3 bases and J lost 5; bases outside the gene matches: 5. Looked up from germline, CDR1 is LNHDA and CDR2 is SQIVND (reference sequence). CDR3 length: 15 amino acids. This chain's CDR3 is CASSILAGGPETQYF. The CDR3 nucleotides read TGTGCCAGTAGTATCTTAGCGGGAGGGCCTGAGACCCAGTACTTC. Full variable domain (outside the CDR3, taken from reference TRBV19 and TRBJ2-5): DGGITQSPKYLFRKEGQNVTLSCEQNLNHDAMYWYRQDPGQGLRLIYYSQIVNDFQKGDIAEGYSVSREKKESFPLTVTSAQKNPTAFYLCASSILAGGPETQYFGPGTRLLVL.

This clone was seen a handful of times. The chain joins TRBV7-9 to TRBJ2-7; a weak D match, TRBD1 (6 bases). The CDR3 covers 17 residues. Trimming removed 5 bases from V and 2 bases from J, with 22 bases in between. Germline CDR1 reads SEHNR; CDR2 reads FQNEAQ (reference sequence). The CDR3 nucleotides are TGTGCCAGCAGCGACCCTAATCGCCCAGGGACACCCTACGAGCAGTACTTC. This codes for CASSDPNRPGTPYEQYF. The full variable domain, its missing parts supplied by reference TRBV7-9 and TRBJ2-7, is DTGVSQNPRHKITKRGQNVTFRCDPISEHNRLYWYRQTLGQGPEFLTYFQNEAQLEKSRLLSDRFSAERPKGSFSTLEIQRTEQGDSAMYLCASSDPNRPGTPYEQYFGPGTRLTVT.

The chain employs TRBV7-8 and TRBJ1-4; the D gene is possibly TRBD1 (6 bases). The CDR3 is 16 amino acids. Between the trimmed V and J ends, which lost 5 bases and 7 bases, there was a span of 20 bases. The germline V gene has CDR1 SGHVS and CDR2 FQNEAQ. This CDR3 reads CASSPKGGAGGEKLFF. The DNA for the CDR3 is TGTGCCAGCAGCCCAAAGGGGGGGGCCGGGGGTGAAAAACTGTTTTTT.

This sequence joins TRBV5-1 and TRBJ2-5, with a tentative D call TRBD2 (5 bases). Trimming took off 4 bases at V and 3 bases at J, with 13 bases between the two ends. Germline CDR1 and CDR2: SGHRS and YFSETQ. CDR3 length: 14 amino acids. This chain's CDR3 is CASSRTAGKETQYF. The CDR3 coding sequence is TGCGCCAGCAGCCGTACGGCGGGTAAAGAGACCCAGTACTTC.

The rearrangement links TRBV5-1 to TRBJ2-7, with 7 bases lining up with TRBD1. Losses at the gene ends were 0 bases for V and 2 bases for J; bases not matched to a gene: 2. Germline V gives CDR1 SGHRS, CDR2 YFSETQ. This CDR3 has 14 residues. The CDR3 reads CASSLEGATYEQYF. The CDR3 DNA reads TGCGCCAGCAGCTTGGAGGGGGCGACCTACGAGCAGTACTTC.

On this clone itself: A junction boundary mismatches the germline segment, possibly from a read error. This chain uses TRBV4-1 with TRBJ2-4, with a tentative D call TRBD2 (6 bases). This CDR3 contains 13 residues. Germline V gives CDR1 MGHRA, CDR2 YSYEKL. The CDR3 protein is CASSPGGKNIQYF. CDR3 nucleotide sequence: TGCGCCAGCAGCCCTGGGGGGAAAAACATTCAGTACTTT.

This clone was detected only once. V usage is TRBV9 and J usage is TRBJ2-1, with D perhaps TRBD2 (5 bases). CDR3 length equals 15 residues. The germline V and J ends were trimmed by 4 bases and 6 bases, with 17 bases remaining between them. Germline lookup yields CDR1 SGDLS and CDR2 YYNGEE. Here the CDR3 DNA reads TGTGCCAGCAGCCTCTTGGGCGCGGGCTTCAATGAGCAGTTCTTC. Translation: CASSLLGAGFNEQFF.

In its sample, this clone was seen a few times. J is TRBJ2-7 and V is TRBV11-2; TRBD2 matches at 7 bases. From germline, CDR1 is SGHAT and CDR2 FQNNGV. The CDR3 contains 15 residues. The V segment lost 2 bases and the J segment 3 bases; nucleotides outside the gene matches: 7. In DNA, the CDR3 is TGTGCCAGCAGCTTATCGGGGGGAAAGCGCTACGAGCAGTACTTC. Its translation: CASSLSGGKRYEQYF.

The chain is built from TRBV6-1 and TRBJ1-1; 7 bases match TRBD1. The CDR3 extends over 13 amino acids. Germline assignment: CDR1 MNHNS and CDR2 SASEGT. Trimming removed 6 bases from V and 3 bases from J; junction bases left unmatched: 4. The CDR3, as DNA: TGTGCCAGCAGAGTACAGGGGTACACTGAAGCTTTCTTT. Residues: CASRVQGYTEAFF.

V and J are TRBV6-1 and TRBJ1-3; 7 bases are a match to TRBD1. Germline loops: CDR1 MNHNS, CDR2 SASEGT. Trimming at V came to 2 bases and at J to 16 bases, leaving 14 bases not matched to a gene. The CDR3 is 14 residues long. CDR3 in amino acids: CASSEIGTAAKLYF. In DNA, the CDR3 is TGTGCCAGCAGTGAAATAGGGACAGCCGCGAAACTGTATTTT.